This T cell receptor beta chain was found in a study of blood T cell repertoires in COVID-19. Study-wide background: Sample material is recorded as cDNA or gDNA derived from T cells, B-cell-depleted T cells, or PBMCs.

In the authors' methods: Estimates of nucleated cell counts were drawn from the amplification of reference gene primers. The table came from immunoSEQ multiplex PCR; TCRdb's copy has only in-frame clones and leaves some out. The DNA gave D and trimming, while V, J and clone size come from that table. The sample contains 29,000 or so clones, around 63% of which appear only once. Sequenced material: peripheral blood. This receptor was taken from a human donor in a cohort sampled during active COVID-19.

The CDR3 sequence is CASSPIDQETQYF. For the CDR3, the DNA is TGTGCCAGCAGCCCCATAGACCAAGAGACCCAGTACTTC. V gene TRBV7-3 combines with J gene TRBJ2-5; unclear D gene. V was pared by 5 bases and J by 0 bases, with 7 bases between. The CDR3 sequence is 13 residues long. Germline CDR1 SGHTA, CDR2 FQGTGA.